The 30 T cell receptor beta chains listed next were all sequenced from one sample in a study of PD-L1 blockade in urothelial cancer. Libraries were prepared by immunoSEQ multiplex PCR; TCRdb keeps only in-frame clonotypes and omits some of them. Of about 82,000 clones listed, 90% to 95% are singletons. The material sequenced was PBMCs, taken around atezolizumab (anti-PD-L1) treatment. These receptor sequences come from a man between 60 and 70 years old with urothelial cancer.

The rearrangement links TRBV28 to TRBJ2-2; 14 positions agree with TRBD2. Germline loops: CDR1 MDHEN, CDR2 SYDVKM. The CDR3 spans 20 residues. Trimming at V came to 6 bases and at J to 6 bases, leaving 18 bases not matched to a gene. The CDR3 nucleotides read TGTGCCAGCAGCACCGCGGTATCGGGACTAGCGGGAGTGGTGGCCGGGGAGCTGTTTTTT. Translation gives CASSTAVSGLAGVVAGELFF.

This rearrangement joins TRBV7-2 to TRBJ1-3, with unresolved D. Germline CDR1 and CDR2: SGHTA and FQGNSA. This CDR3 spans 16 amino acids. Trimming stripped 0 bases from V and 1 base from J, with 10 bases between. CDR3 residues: CASSLAGWQSGNTIYF. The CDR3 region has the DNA TGTGCCAGCAGCTTAGCTGGCTGGCAATCTGGAAACACCATATATTTT.

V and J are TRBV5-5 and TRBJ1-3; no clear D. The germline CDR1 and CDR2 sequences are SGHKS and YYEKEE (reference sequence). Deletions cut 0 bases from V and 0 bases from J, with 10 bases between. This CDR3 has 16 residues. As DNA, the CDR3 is TGTGCCAGCAGCTTGGACAGAGCTAACTCTGGAAACACCATATATTTT. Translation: CASSLDRANSGNTIYF.

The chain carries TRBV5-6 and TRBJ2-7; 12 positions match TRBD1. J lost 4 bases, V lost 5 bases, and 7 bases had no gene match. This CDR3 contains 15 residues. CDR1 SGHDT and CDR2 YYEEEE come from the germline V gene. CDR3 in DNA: TGTGCCAGCAGGTCCGGGACAGGGGGCATATACGAGCAGTACTTC. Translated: CASRSGTGGIYEQYF. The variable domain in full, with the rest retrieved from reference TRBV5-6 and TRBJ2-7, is DAGVTQSPTHLIKTRGQQVTLRCSPKSGHDTVSWYQQALGQGPQFIFQYYEEEERQRGNFPDRFSGHQFPNYSSELNVNALLLGDSALYLCASRSGTGGIYEQYFGPGTRLTVT.

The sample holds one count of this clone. CDR3 DNA: TGTGCCAGCTCACGGGGACTAGCGGGAGAGGCCGAGCAGTACTTC. Amino acids: CASSRGLAGEAEQYF. The J gene is TRBJ2-7, the V gene TRBV18; 14 nucleotides line up with TRBD2. With 4 bases clipped from V and 6 bases from J, the junction kept 5 bases outside the gene matches. The CDR3 is 15 residues long. The germline gives CDR1 KGHSH, CDR2 LQKENI.

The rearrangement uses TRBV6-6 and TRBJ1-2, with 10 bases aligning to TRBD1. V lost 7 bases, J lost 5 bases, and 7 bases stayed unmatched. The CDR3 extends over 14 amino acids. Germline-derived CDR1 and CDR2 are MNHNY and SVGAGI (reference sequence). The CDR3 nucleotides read TGTGCCAGCACCGGACAGGGGGTTGTTTATGGCTACACCTTC. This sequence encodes CASTGQGVVYGYTF.

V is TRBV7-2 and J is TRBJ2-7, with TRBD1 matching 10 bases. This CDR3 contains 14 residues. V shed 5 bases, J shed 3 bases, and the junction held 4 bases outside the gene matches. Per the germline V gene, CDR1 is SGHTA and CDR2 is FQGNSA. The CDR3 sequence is CASSQGQGYYEQYF. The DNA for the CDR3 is TGTGCCAGCAGCCAGGGACAGGGGTACTACGAGCAGTACTTC.

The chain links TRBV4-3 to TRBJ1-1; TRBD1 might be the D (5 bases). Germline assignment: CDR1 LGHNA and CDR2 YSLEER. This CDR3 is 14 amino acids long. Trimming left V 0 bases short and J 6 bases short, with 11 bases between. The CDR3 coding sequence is TGCGCCAGCAGCCAAGAAACAGGAAGGCCTGAAGCTTTCTTT. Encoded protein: CASSQETGRPEAFF.

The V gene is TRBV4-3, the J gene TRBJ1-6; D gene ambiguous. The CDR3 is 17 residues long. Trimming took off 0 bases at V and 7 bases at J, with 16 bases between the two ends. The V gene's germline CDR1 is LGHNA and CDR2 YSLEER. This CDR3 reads CASSQDGRWEVNSPLHF. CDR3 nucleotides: TGCGCCAGCAGCCAAGATGGGAGGTGGGAGGTGAATTCACCCCTCCACTTT.

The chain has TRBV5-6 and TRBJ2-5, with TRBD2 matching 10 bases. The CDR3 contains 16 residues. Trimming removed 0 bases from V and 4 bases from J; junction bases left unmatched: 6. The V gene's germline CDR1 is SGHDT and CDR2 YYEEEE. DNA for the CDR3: TGTGCCAGCAGCTTGGAAGCCAGCGGGAGGGGAGAGACCCAGTACTTC. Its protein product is CASSLEASGRGETQYF.

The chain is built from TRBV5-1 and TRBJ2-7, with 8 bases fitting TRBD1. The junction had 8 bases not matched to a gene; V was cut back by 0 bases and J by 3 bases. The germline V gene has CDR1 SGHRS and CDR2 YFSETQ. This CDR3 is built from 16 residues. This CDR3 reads CASSLGGTGGIYEQYF. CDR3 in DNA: TGCGCCAGCAGCTTGGGCGGGACAGGTGGGATCTACGAGCAGTACTTC.

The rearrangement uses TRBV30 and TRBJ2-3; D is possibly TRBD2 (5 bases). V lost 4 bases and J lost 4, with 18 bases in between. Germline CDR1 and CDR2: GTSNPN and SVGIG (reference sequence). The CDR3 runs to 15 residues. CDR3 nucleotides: TGTGCCTGGACTAAGACGCCCGGGCGGGCAGATACGCAGTATTTT. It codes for CAWTKTPGRADTQYF.

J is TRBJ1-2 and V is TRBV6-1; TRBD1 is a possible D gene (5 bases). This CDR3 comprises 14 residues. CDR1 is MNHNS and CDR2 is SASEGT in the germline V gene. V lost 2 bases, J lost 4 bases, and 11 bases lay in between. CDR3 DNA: TGTGCCAGCAGTGAACAGGGAGGCTCCTATGGCTACACCTTC. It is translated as CASSEQGGSYGYTF.

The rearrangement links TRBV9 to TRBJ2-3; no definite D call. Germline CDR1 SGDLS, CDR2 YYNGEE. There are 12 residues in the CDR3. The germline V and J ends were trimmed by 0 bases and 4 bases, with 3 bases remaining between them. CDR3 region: CASSVVADTQYF. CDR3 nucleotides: TGTGCCAGCAGCGTAGTAGCAGATACGCAGTATTTT.

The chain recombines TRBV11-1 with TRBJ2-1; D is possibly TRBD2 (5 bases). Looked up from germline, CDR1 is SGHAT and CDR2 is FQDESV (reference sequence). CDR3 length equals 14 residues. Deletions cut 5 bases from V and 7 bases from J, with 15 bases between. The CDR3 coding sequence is TGTGCCAGCAGCGCCCACGCGGGTCCGAATGAGCAGTTCTTC. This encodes CASSAHAGPNEQFF.

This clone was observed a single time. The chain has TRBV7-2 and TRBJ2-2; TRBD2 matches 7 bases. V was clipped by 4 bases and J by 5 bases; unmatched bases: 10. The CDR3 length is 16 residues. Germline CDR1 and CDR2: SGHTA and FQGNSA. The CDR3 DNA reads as TGTGCCAGCAGCTCCATCGGGGGGTCAGTAACCGGGGAGCTGTTTTTT. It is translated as CASSSIGGSVTGELFF.

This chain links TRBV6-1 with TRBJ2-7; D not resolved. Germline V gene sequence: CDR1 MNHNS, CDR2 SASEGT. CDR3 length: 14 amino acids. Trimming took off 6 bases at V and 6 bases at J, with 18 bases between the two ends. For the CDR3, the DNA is TGTGCCAGCAGCAGAAACAAGGATAGCAGCGAGCAGTACTTC. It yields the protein CASSRNKDSSEQYF.

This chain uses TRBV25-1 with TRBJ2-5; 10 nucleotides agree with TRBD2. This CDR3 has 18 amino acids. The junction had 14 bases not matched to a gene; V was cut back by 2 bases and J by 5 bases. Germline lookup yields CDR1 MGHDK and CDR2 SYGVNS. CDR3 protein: CASSEEGAGGVAGETQYF. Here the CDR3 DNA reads TGTGCCAGCAGTGAAGAAGGAGCGGGAGGGGTTGCTGGGGAGACCCAGTACTTC. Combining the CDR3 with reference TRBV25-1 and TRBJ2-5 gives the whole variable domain EADIYQTPRYLVIGTGKKITLECSQTMGHDKMYWYQQDPGMELHLIHYSYGVNSTEKGDLSSESTVSRIRTEHFPLTLESARPSHTSQYLCASSEEGAGGVAGETQYFGPGTRLLVL.

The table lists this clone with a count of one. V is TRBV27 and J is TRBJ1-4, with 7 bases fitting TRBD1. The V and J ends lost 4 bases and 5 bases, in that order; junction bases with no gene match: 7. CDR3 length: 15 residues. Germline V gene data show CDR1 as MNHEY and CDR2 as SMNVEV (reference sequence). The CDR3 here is CASSSPGQRNEKLFF. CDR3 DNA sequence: TGTGCCAGCAGTTCGCCGGGACAGAGAAATGAAAAACTGTTTTTT. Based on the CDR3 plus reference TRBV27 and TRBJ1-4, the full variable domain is EAQVTQNPRYLITVTGKKLTVTCSQNMNHEYMSWYRQDPGLGLRQIYYSMNVEVTDKGDVPEGYKVSRKEKRNFPLILESPSPNQTSLYFCASSSPGQRNEKLFFGSGTQLSVL.

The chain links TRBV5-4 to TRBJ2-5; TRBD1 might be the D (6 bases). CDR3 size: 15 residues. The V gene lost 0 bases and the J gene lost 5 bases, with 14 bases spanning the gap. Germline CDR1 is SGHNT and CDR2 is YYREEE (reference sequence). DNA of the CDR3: TGTGCCAGCAGCTTGGGGGCAGGGGAATGGGAGACCCAGTACTTC. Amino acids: CASSLGAGEWETQYF.

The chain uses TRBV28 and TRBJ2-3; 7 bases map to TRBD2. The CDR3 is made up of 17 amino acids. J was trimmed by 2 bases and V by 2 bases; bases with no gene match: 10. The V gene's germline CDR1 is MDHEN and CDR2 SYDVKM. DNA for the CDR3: TGTGCCAGCAGTTTAATCCCGGCTAGCGGTCACACAGATACGCAGTATTTT. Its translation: CASSLIPASGHTDTQYF.

CDR3 nucleotide sequence: TGTGCCAGCAGTGGACTAGCGGGAGTGGTGACAGATACGCAGTATTTT. Translation gives CASSGLAGVVTDTQYF. The chain combines TRBV28 with TRBJ2-3, with 13 bases fitting TRBD2. Germline assignment: CDR1 MDHEN and CDR2 SYDVKM. With V trimmed by 5 bases and J by 3 bases, 5 bases remained unmatched. The CDR3 has 16 residues.

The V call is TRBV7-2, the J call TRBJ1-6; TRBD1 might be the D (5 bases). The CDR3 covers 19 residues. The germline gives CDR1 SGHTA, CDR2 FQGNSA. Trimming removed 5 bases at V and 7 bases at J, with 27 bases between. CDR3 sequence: CASSPSRIGEGLTNSPLHF. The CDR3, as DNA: TGTGCCAGCAGCCCCAGCAGGATAGGGGAGGGTCTTACCAATTCACCCCTCCACTTT.

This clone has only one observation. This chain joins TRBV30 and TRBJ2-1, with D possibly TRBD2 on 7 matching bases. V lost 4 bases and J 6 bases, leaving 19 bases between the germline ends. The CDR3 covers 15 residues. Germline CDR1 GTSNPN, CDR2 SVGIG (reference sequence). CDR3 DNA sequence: TGTGCCTGGACCTCAGGGGCTAGCGGCCTCAATGAGCAGTTCTTC. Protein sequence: CAWTSGASGLNEQFF.

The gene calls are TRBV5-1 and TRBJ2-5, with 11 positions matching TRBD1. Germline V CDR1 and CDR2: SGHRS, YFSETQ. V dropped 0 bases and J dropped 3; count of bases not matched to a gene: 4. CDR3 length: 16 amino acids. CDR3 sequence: CASSLGGQGAEETQYF. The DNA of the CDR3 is TGCGCCAGCAGCTTGGGAGGACAGGGGGCGGAAGAGACCCAGTACTTC. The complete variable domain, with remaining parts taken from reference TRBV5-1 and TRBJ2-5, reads KAGVTQTPRYLIKTRGQQVTLSCSPISGHRSVSWYQQTPGQGLQFLFEYFSETQRNKGNFPGRFSGRQFSNSRSEMNVSTLELGDSALYLCASSLGGQGAEETQYFGPGTRLLVL.

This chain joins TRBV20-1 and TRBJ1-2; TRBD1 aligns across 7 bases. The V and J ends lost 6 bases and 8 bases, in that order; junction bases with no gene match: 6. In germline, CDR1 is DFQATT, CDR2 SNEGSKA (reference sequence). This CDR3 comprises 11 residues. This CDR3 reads CSAKTGRGYTF. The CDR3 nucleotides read TGCAGTGCCAAGACAGGGAGGGGCTACACCTTC.

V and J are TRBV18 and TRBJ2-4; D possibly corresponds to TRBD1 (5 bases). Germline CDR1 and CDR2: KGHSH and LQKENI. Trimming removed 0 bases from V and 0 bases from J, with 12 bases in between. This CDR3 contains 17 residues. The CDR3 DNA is TGTGCCAGCTCACCACCGGGGCTGGGTATAGCCAAAAACATTCAGTACTTC. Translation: CASSPPGLGIAKNIQYF.

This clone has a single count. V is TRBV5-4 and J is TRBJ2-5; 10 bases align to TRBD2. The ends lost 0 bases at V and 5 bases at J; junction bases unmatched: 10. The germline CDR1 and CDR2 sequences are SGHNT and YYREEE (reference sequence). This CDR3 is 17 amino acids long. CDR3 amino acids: CASSLATSGADGETQYF. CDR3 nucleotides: TGTGCCAGCAGCTTGGCCACTAGCGGGGCCGACGGGGAGACCCAGTACTTC.

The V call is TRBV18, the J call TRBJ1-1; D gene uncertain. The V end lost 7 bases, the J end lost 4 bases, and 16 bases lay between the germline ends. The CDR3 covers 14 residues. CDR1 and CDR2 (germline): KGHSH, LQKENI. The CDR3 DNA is TGTGCCAGCTTGCCGGGTGTCAATCCCACTGAAGCTTTCTTT. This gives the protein CASLPGVNPTEAFF.

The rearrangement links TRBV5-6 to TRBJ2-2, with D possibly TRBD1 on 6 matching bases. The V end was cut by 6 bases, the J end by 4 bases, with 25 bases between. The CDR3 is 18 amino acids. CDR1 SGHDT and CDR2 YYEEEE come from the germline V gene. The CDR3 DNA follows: TGTGCCAGCAACCGGAACCCTAATTCGGGACAATTCACCGGGGAGCTGTTTTTT. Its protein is CASNRNPNSGQFTGELFF.